This passage covers 25 T cell receptor beta chains from one sample sequenced in a study of cytomegalovirus exposure and HLA in healthy donors. PCR was performed using 60 Vbeta and 13 Jbeta primers. Assay used: immunoSEQ multiplex PCR; TCRdb lists only in-frame clones, some missing. The repertoire holds approximately 160,000 clones, 75% seen once, with approximately 3.1% in the top ten. The sample was PBMCs. These receptors were collected from a woman aged 45-60 years in good health and CMV-seropositive.

The V and J genes are TRBV6-5 and TRBJ1-1; D call uncertain. Germline CDR1 and CDR2: MNHEY and SVGAGI. Trimming pared 6 bases from V and 9 bases from J, leaving 14 bases between. This CDR3 is built from 12 residues. CDR3 in amino acids: CASSRTPTKAFF. The CDR3, as DNA: TGTGCCAGCAGCAGGACTCCAACTAAAGCTTTCTTT.

This clone was counted once. The junction departs from the called germline gene at one end, perhaps through a read error. This sequence joins TRBV6-1 and TRBJ1-2; 9 bases map to TRBD1. The CDR3 has 15 residues. Germline assignment: CDR1 MNHNS and CDR2 SASEGT. CDR3 in amino acids: CANSIGDREANGYTF. In nucleotides, the CDR3 is TGTGCCAACAGTATCGGGGACAGGGAGGCGAATGGCTACACCTTC.

The chain recombines TRBV2 with TRBJ2-7, with unresolved D. This CDR3 contains 13 residues. CDR1 SNHLY and CDR2 FYNNEI come from the germline V gene. V was trimmed by 6 bases and J by 0 bases, leaving 9 bases between them. As DNA, the CDR3 is TGTGCCAGCAGCGGTGACAACTCCTACGAGCAGTACTTC. Translation: CASSGDNSYEQYF.

This chain connects TRBV5-6 to TRBJ1-1, with D maybe TRBD1 (5 bases). The V end was cut by 4 bases, the J end by 10 bases, with 23 bases between. Germline CDR1 reads SGHDT; CDR2 reads YYEEEE. The CDR3 length is 15 residues. The CDR3 DNA reads TGTGCCAGCAGCCTCCGGACGGGGCGACGGGGAGGAGCTTTCTTT. Translated, it gives CASSLRTGRRGGAFF.

This clone was counted between two and nine times. The chain is built from TRBV29-1 and TRBJ2-3; 8 bases line up with TRBD1. CDR1 SQVTM and CDR2 ANQGSEA come from the germline V gene. V dropped 7 bases and J dropped 0; count of bases not matched to a gene: 9. This CDR3 region has 15 residues. The CDR3 nucleotides are TGCAGCGCTGTAACAGGGGGTACAAGCACAGATACGCAGTATTTT. It translates to CSAVTGGTSTDTQYF.

The rearrangement links TRBV6-1 to TRBJ1-1; D not resolved. The germline V gene encodes CDR1 MNHNS and CDR2 SASEGT. With 1 base removed from V and 2 bases from J, the gap between germline ends came to 8 bases. The CDR3 spans 14 residues. CDR3 sequence: CASSEDGLNTEAFF. The CDR3 region has the DNA TGTGCCAGCAGTGAAGATGGGCTCAACACTGAAGCTTTCTTT.

This sequence joins TRBV7-2 and TRBJ2-5, with 14 bases aligning to TRBD2. Germline trimming cut 2 bases from V and 7 bases from J; bases unmatched to any gene: 6. Germline V gene sequence: CDR1 SGHTA, CDR2 FQGNSA. This CDR3 spans 16 amino acids. DNA for the CDR3: TGTGCCAGCAGCTTACGTGGACTAGCGGGGGGAGCGACCCAGTACTTC. Residues: CASSLRGLAGGATQYF.

This sequence joins TRBV6-1 and TRBJ1-1; perhaps TRBD1 as D (6 bases). Germline CDR1 MNHNS, CDR2 SASEGT. Trimming pared 8 bases from V and 0 bases from J, leaving 16 bases between. This CDR3 has 15 amino acids. The CDR3 DNA follows: TGTGCCAGCGGACGGGGCAGGGGCTTGAACACTGAAGCTTTCTTT. This sequence encodes CASGRGRGLNTEAFF.

This chain joins TRBV7-8 and TRBJ2-7; D is possibly TRBD1 (6 bases). Germline V gives CDR1 SGHVS, CDR2 FQNEAQ. V gave up 2 bases and J gave up 1 base, with 9 bases separating them. The CDR3 runs to 14 residues. As DNA, the CDR3 is TGTGCCAGCAGCTTATACAGGGCTTCCTACGAGCAGTACTTC. This sequence encodes CASSLYRASYEQYF.

In its sample, this clone was seen a few times. The chain recombines TRBV5-6 with TRBJ2-7; 10 bases agree with TRBD1. The CDR3 length is 15 residues. Per germline, CDR1 SGHDT and CDR2 YYEEEE. V lost 0 bases and J lost 5; bases outside the gene matches: 5. CDR3 region: CASSLAGQGFNEQYF. For the CDR3, the DNA is TGTGCCAGCAGCTTGGCGGGACAGGGGTTCAACGAGCAGTACTTC.

The chain carries TRBV5-1 and TRBJ2-5; TRBD2 matches 8 bases. The CDR3 sequence is 16 residues long. V shed 0 bases and J 2 bases; nucleotides not matched to a gene: 6. Germline lookup yields CDR1 SGHRS and CDR2 YFSETQ. In DNA, the CDR3 is TGCGCCAGCAGCTTGGGGTCTACTAGCGGACAAGAGACCCAGTACTTC. Amino acids: CASSLGSTSGQETQYF.

This chain uses TRBV7-6 with TRBJ1-4; D unresolved. Looked up from germline, CDR1 is SGHVS and CDR2 is FNYEAQ. The length of the CDR3 is 13 residues. V was shortened by 3 bases and J by 8 bases, with 10 bases between the two germline ends. The CDR3 sequence is CASSLPIGEKLFF. CDR3 in DNA: TGTGCCAGCAGCTTGCCTATCGGGGAAAAACTGTTTTTT.

The rearrangement links TRBV5-6 to TRBJ2-7, with 8 bases matching TRBD1. Looked up from germline, CDR1 is SGHDT and CDR2 is YYEEEE. V trimming: 3 bases; J trimming: 7 bases; junction bases outside the gene matches: 18. The CDR3 is 17 amino acids. The CDR3 protein is CASSSRVTGAAPGEQYF. The DNA for the CDR3 is TGTGCCAGCAGCTCTCGGGTGACAGGGGCCGCCCCGGGAGAGCAGTACTTC.

The gene calls are TRBV19 and TRBJ1-3; 7 bases are a match to TRBD1. This CDR3 region has 14 residues. Germline V gives CDR1 LNHDA, CDR2 SQIVND (reference sequence). The ends lost 6 bases at V and 4 bases at J; junction bases unmatched: 6. The CDR3 coding sequence is TGTGCCAGTAGAAAAGGACAGGTCGGAAACACCATATATTTT. Translation: CASRKGQVGNTIYF.

The chain carries TRBV5-1 and TRBJ1-1; a weak D match, TRBD1 (6 bases). Trimming removed 2 bases from V and 0 bases from J, with 8 bases in between. The CDR3 has 14 residues. CDR1 SGHRS and CDR2 YFSETQ come from the germline V gene. The CDR3 spells CASSFQGMNTEAFF. CDR3 in DNA: TGCGCCAGCAGCTTTCAGGGGATGAACACTGAAGCTTTCTTT. Complete variable domain (other parts from reference TRBV5-1 and TRBJ1-1): KAGVTQTPRYLIKTRGQQVTLSCSPISGHRSVSWYQQTPGQGLQFLFEYFSETQRNKGNFPGRFSGRQFSNSRSEMNVSTLELGDSALYLCASSFQGMNTEAFFGQGTRLTVV.

V is TRBV9 and J is TRBJ1-3; no firm D call. The germline V gene encodes CDR1 SGDLS and CDR2 YYNGEE. This CDR3 has 13 residues. V was clipped by 2 bases and J by 2 bases, with 5 bases between them. Written as DNA, the CDR3 is TGTGCCAGCAGCGTCACGGCTGGAAACACCATATATTTT. Translation gives CASSVTAGNTIYF.

The chain combines TRBV7-5 with TRBJ1-5; the table's D call TRBD1 went unverified against the DNA. TRBV7-5 is a documented pseudogene. The CDR3 loop spans 14 amino acids. The CDR3 sequence is CALGDRVFTQPQHF. The CDR3 nucleotides are TGTGCCCTCGGGGACAGGGTTTTCACTCAGCCCCAGCATTTT.

About this clone: One end of the junction varies from germline; a read error may be responsible. The chain links TRBV19 to TRBJ1-1; 7 nucleotides agree with TRBD1. The CDR3 has 13 residues. Looked up from germline, CDR1 is LNHDA and CDR2 is SQIVND (reference sequence). The CDR3, as DNA: TGTGCCGGTAGTTCAGGGACAGTCCGCCCGGCTTTCTTT. Protein: CAGSSGTVRPAFF.

This chain joins TRBV11-2 and TRBJ2-1, with a weak D call TRBD2 (6 bases). The germline CDR1 and CDR2 sequences are SGHAT and FQNNGV. This CDR3 has 15 amino acids. The V gene lost 2 bases and the J gene lost 8 bases, with 16 bases spanning the gap. CDR3 sequence (DNA): TGTGCCAGCAGCTTACGTCCTAGCGTCGTCGATGAGCAGTTCTTC. The encoded protein is CASSLRPSVVDEQFF.

J is TRBJ1-2 and V is TRBV6-5, with 10 positions matching TRBD1. Trimming cost V 2 bases and J 8 bases; bases outside gene matches: 8. The V gene's germline CDR1 is MNHEY and CDR2 SVGAGI. This CDR3 comprises 15 residues. The CDR3 region is CASSYTGTGDYGYTF. The CDR3 region has the DNA TGTGCCAGCAGTTACACCGGGACAGGGGATTACGGCTACACCTTC.

V is TRBV2 and J is TRBJ2-5; D may be TRBD1 (5 bases). This CDR3 contains 11 residues. The V end lost 9 bases, the J end lost 2 bases, and 7 bases lay between the germline ends. CDR1 and CDR2 (germline): SNHLY, FYNNEI. In DNA form, the CDR3 reads TGTGCCAGTGACAGACAAGAGACCCAGTACTTC. Encoded protein: CASDRQETQYF.

This chain uses TRBV6-5 with TRBJ1-2, with D unclear. Germline V gene lookup returns CDR1 MNHEY and CDR2 SVGAGI. The CDR3 runs 14 residues. V was pared by 4 bases and J by 1 base, with 10 bases between. The CDR3 region has the DNA TGTGCCAGCAGTTCCTACGGGAGTAACTATGGCTACACCTTC. Its translation: CASSSYGSNYGYTF.

The V gene is TRBV9, the J gene TRBJ1-1; 7 bases map to TRBD1. Germline V gene lookup returns CDR1 SGDLS and CDR2 YYNGEE. This CDR3 spans 13 amino acids. V was clipped by 3 bases and J by 3 bases; unmatched bases: 2. CDR3 DNA sequence: TGTGCCAGCAGCGGAACAGGGGACACTGAAGCTTTCTTT. Protein sequence: CASSGTGDTEAFF.

This chain connects TRBV4-1 to TRBJ2-2; TRBD1 matches at 8 bases. V lost 1 base to trimming and J lost 1 base; unmatched junction nucleotides: 14. Germline lookup yields CDR1 MGHRA and CDR2 YSYEKL. CDR3 length: 20 residues. CDR3 loop: CASSQGQGIPQVGNTGELFF. The CDR3 DNA reads TGCGCCAGCAGCCAAGGACAGGGGATACCCCAGGTCGGGAACACCGGGGAGCTGTTTTTT.

V is TRBV5-1 and J is TRBJ2-2; TRBD1 aligns across 7 bases. There are 15 residues in the CDR3. With V trimmed by 4 bases and J by 2 bases, 5 bases remained unmatched. The V gene's germline CDR1 is SGHRS and CDR2 YFSETQ. The CDR3 spells CASSPTGSNTGELFF. The CDR3 DNA sequence: TGCGCCAGCAGCCCGACAGGGAGCAACACCGGGGAGCTGTTTTTT. Combining the CDR3 with reference TRBV5-1 and TRBJ2-2 gives the whole variable domain KAGVTQTPRYLIKTRGQQVTLSCSPISGHRSVSWYQQTPGQGLQFLFEYFSETQRNKGNFPGRFSGRQFSNSRSEMNVSTLELGDSALYLCASSPTGSNTGELFFGEGSRLTVL.